This T cell receptor (beta chain) was sequenced in a study of T cells in Graves' hyperthyroidism and ophthalmopathy. This clonotype showed up many times. TCR beta CDR3 regions were amplified from RNA. Initially, a first-round RT-PCR of the TCR CDR3 employed the HTBI primer set. Using its own MiXCR run on the multiplex PCR reads, TCRdb lists one record per CDR3 protein. Altogether 500,000 to 600,000 distinct CDR3 sequences are present, 46% being singletons, with the ten largest covering 15% to 20%. This CDR3 comprises 15 residues. Germline V CDR1 and CDR2: SGHRS, YFSETQ. V trimming: 3 bases; J trimming: 5 bases; junction bases outside the gene matches: 9.

This clonotype originated in an adult woman with Graves' disease, either hyperthyroidism or ophthalmopathy (not recorded which). This rearrangement joins TRBV5-1 to TRBJ2-7; 9 bases line up with TRBD1. The material sequenced was peripheral blood or thyroid tissue (not recorded which). The DNA of the CDR3 is TGCGCCAGCAGCTCCTCCGGAACAGGGGGCGACGAGCAGTACTTC. Translating it yields CASSSSGTGGDEQYF.